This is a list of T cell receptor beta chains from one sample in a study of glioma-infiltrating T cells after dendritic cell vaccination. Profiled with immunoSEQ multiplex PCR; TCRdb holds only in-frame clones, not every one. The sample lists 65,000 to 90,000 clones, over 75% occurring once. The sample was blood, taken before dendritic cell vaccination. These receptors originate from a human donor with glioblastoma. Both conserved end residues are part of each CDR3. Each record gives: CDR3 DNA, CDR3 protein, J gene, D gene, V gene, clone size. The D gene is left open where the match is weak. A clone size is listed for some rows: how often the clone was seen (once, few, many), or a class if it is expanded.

cdr3_nt: TGTGCCAGCAGCGTAGACAGGGACACTGAAGCTTTCTTT
cdr3_aa: CASSVDRDTEAFF
j_call: TRBJ1-1
d_call: .
v_call: TRBV9
clone_size: few

cdr3_nt: TGTGCCAGCAGGGGTGGGACAGGGAATCAGCCCCAGCATTTT
cdr3_aa: CASRGGTGNQPQHF
j_call: TRBJ1-5
d_call: TRBD1
v_call: TRBV5-5
clone_size: .

cdr3_nt: TGTGCCAGCAGCTTAGCAGGGGGGGCAAAAGGTGGCTACACCTTC
cdr3_aa: CASSLAGGAKGGYTF
j_call: TRBJ1-2
d_call: .
v_call: TRBV7-2
clone_size: .

cdr3_nt: TGTGCCAGCAGCCCAACAGGGCGGACAGATACGCAGTATTTT
cdr3_aa: CASSPTGRTDTQYF
j_call: TRBJ2-3
d_call: .
v_call: TRBV5-4
clone_size: once

cdr3_nt: TGTGCCAGCAGTCGAACGGGTCCGAACGCAGAGACCCAGTACTTC
cdr3_aa: CASSRTGPNAETQYF
j_call: TRBJ2-5
d_call: .
v_call: TRBV28
clone_size: .

cdr3_nt: TGTGCCAGCAGGCGGGGGGGCTCCTATAATTCACCCCTCCACTTT
cdr3_aa: CASRRGGSYNSPLHF
j_call: TRBJ1-6
d_call: .
v_call: TRBV28
clone_size: .

cdr3_nt: TGTGCCAGCAGCGACCGGACAGCGTCCTACGAGCAGTACTTC
cdr3_aa: CASSDRTASYEQYF
j_call: TRBJ2-7
d_call: .
v_call: TRBV7-9
clone_size: many

cdr3_nt: TGCGCCAGCAGCTTGGCTGGGACAGGGAAGCAAGAGACCCAGTACTTC
cdr3_aa: CASSLAGTGKQETQYF
j_call: TRBJ2-5
d_call: TRBD1
v_call: TRBV5-1
clone_size: once

cdr3_nt: TGTGCCAGCAGCTTAGCGCTTGGGCAGGGCGGTCGCGGCAATCAGCCCCAGCATTTT
cdr3_aa: CASSLALGQGGRGNQPQHF
j_call: TRBJ1-5
d_call: .
v_call: TRBV7-9
clone_size: .

cdr3_nt: TGCGCCAGCAGCTTACAGGGGGCCGGGGAGACCCAGTACTTC
cdr3_aa: CASSLQGAGETQYF
j_call: TRBJ2-5
d_call: TRBD1
v_call: TRBV5-1
clone_size: .

cdr3_nt: TGTGCCAGCTCACCGACAGGGGGCAGCGGTAGCAATCAGCCCCAGCATTTT
cdr3_aa: CASSPTGGSGSNQPQHF
j_call: TRBJ1-5
d_call: TRBD1
v_call: TRBV18
clone_size: once

cdr3_nt: TGTGCCAGCAAACCCGGGGGGGGCGTTAACACTGAAGCTTTCTTT
cdr3_aa: CASKPGGGVNTEAFF
j_call: TRBJ1-1
d_call: .
v_call: TRBV6-1
clone_size: .

cdr3_nt: TGTGCCAGCAGTCCCGACACAGGGAAGCCCCAGCATTTT
cdr3_aa: CASSPDTGKPQHF
j_call: TRBJ1-5
d_call: .
v_call: TRBV2
clone_size: .

cdr3_nt: TGTGCCAGCAGCCTCAACAGGGGAAATGGACAATATGAGCAGTTCTTC
cdr3_aa: CASSLNRGNGQYEQFF
j_call: TRBJ2-1
d_call: TRBD1
v_call: TRBV14
clone_size: .

cdr3_nt: TGTGCCAGCAGTTCTCGCTCGGGACTCCAAGAGACCCAGTACTTC
cdr3_aa: CASSSRSGLQETQYF
j_call: TRBJ2-5
d_call: .
v_call: TRBV7-9
clone_size: .

cdr3_nt: TGTGCCAGCAGCCAAATGGACAGGGAATACCAGCCCCAGCATTTT
cdr3_aa: CASSQMDREYQPQHF
j_call: TRBJ1-5
d_call: TRBD1
v_call: TRBV4-2
clone_size: once

cdr3_nt: TGTGCCAGCAGCTTACGGACTAGCGGGGGCAATGAGCAGTTCTTC
cdr3_aa: CASSLRTSGGNEQFF
j_call: TRBJ2-1
d_call: TRBD2
v_call: TRBV7-9
clone_size: few

cdr3_nt: TGTGCCACCAGCAGAACCCTGAGCCCCAGCACAGATACGCAGTATTTT
cdr3_aa: CATSRTLSPSTDTQYF
j_call: TRBJ2-3
d_call: .
v_call: TRBV15
clone_size: .

cdr3_nt: TGTGCCAGCAGTGACATCACGAACACCGGGGAGCTGTTTTTT
cdr3_aa: CASSDITNTGELFF
j_call: TRBJ2-2
d_call: .
v_call: TRBV2
clone_size: .

cdr3_nt: TGTGCCAGCAGCTGGGACAGGACTAACCGAGCGGAAGCTTTCTTT
cdr3_aa: CASSWDRTNRAEAFF
j_call: TRBJ1-1
d_call: TRBD1
v_call: TRBV9
clone_size: .

cdr3_nt: TGCGCCAGCAGCTTAGCTAGCGGGGGGGCCTACGAGCAGTACTTC
cdr3_aa: CASSLASGGAYEQYF
j_call: TRBJ2-7
d_call: TRBD2
v_call: TRBV5-1
clone_size: few

cdr3_nt: TGTGCCAGCAGCCAGGGCAGCTCCTACAATGAGCAGTTCTTC
cdr3_aa: CASSQGSSYNEQFF
j_call: TRBJ2-1
d_call: .
v_call: TRBV14
clone_size: .

cdr3_nt: TGTGCCAGCAGGACTGGAGGGACGAACACCGGGGAGCTGTTTTTT
cdr3_aa: CASRTGGTNTGELFF
j_call: TRBJ2-2
d_call: .
v_call: TRBV9
clone_size: .

cdr3_nt: TGTGCCACAAAGAACAGGGGGGTTGAAGCTTTCTTT
cdr3_aa: CATKNRGVEAFF
j_call: TRBJ1-1
d_call: TRBD1
v_call: TRBV19
clone_size: once

cdr3_nt: TGTGCCAGCAGTGAAGCGGTCTCACTGGTCCTCTCTGGAAACACCATATATTTT
cdr3_aa: CASSEAVSLVLSGNTIYF
j_call: TRBJ1-3
d_call: .
v_call: TRBV6-1
clone_size: few

cdr3_nt: TGTGCCAGCAGTGAACTTGTGAGGGACATAGAGCAGTTCTTC
cdr3_aa: CASSELVRDIEQFF
j_call: TRBJ2-1
d_call: .
v_call: TRBV25-1
clone_size: .

cdr3_nt: TGTGCCAGCAGTGAGCAATCCCGGGATACGCAGTATTTT
cdr3_aa: CASSEQSRDTQYF
j_call: TRBJ2-3
d_call: .
v_call: TRBV2
clone_size: few

cdr3_nt: TGTGCCAGCAGTTTAGCGGGAGACATGAACACTGAAGCTTTCTTT
cdr3_aa: CASSLAGDMNTEAFF
j_call: TRBJ1-1
d_call: .
v_call: TRBV28
clone_size: .

cdr3_nt: TGTGCCAGTAGCGACAGGGGGAAGGGTCAGCCCCAGCATTTT
cdr3_aa: CASSDRGKGQPQHF
j_call: TRBJ1-5
d_call: TRBD1
v_call: TRBV19
clone_size: .

cdr3_nt: TGTGCCAGCAGTCTCCCTACGGGAGGAAACACCATATATTTT
cdr3_aa: CASSLPTGGNTIYF
j_call: TRBJ1-3
d_call: .
v_call: TRBV6-6
clone_size: .

cdr3_nt: TGCGCCAGCAGCATTCAATATCAACAGGTCACCGGGGAGCTGTTTTTT
cdr3_aa: CASSIQYQQVTGELFF
j_call: TRBJ2-2
d_call: .
v_call: TRBV5-1
clone_size: .

cdr3_nt: TGCGCCAGCAGTGACTTCGACAGTCACGGAAACACCATATATTTT
cdr3_aa: CASSDFDSHGNTIYF
j_call: TRBJ1-3
d_call: .
v_call: TRBV10-1
clone_size: .

cdr3_nt: TGTGCCAGCCGAAGGGAGGCGGGGGTCCAAAACTATGGCTACACCTTC
cdr3_aa: CASRREAGVQNYGYTF
j_call: TRBJ1-2
d_call: .
v_call: TRBV2
clone_size: .

cdr3_nt: TGTGCCAGCAGCGTAGAACCAACTAGCGGGGGTTCTAGGCAGTTCTTC
cdr3_aa: CASSVEPTSGGSRQFF
j_call: TRBJ2-1
d_call: TRBD2
v_call: TRBV9
clone_size: once

cdr3_nt: TGTGCCAGCAGTGAAGGGGCTGGGACCGGGGAGCTGTTTTTT
cdr3_aa: CASSEGAGTGELFF
j_call: TRBJ2-2
d_call: .
v_call: TRBV6-4
clone_size: .

cdr3_nt: TGTGCCACGTTTGTAAGCGGGAAAGATACGCAGTATTTT
cdr3_aa: CATFVSGKDTQYF
j_call: TRBJ2-3
d_call: TRBD2
v_call: TRBV6-1
clone_size: .

cdr3_nt: TGTGCCAGCAGTGAATGGGGGCGGGACAGCTATGGCTACACCTTC
cdr3_aa: CASSEWGRDSYGYTF
j_call: TRBJ1-2
d_call: TRBD1
v_call: TRBV25-1
clone_size: .

cdr3_nt: TGTGCCAGCAGCTTGTTCAAGGGACAGGGAAACACCATATATTTT
cdr3_aa: CASSLFKGQGNTIYF
j_call: TRBJ1-3
d_call: TRBD1
v_call: TRBV5-6
clone_size: .

cdr3_nt: TGTGCCAGCAGTCCCTGGACAGGGCGTAGTCAGCCCCAGCATTTT
cdr3_aa: CASSPWTGRSQPQHF
j_call: TRBJ1-5
d_call: TRBD1
v_call: TRBV2
clone_size: few

cdr3_nt: TGTGCCAGCTCACTACAGGATCTACAGGGACACTATGGCTACACCTTC
cdr3_aa: CASSLQDLQGHYGYTF
j_call: TRBJ1-2
d_call: .
v_call: TRBV18
clone_size: .

cdr3_nt: TGTGCCAGCAGTGGGGTCGGGGGAGAGACCCAGTACTTC
cdr3_aa: CASSGVGGETQYF
j_call: TRBJ2-5
d_call: .
v_call: TRBV28
clone_size: .

cdr3_nt: TGTGCCAGCAGTTTTGACTCGCGAAACGGTGGGACTGAAGCTTTCTTT
cdr3_aa: CASSFDSRNGGTEAFF
j_call: TRBJ1-1
d_call: .
v_call: TRBV27
clone_size: .

cdr3_nt: TGTGCCAGCAGTTTGGGACAGGTAAACTACAATGAGCAGTTCTTC
cdr3_aa: CASSLGQVNYNEQFF
j_call: TRBJ2-1
d_call: TRBD1
v_call: TRBV6-5
clone_size: .

cdr3_nt: TGCGCCAGCCTAGCGGGGGGAACGAACACCGGGGAGCTGTTTTTT
cdr3_aa: CASLAGGTNTGELFF
j_call: TRBJ2-2
d_call: TRBD2
v_call: TRBV5-1
clone_size: once

cdr3_nt: TGTGCCAGCAGCTTGGTTGCAGGGGGCGACTATGGCTACACCTTC
cdr3_aa: CASSLVAGGDYGYTF
j_call: TRBJ1-2
d_call: TRBD1
v_call: TRBV5-6
clone_size: .

cdr3_nt: TGTGCCAGCAGTTCACAGGGGGCTGGTGGAAACACCATATATTTT
cdr3_aa: CASSSQGAGGNTIYF
j_call: TRBJ1-3
d_call: TRBD1
v_call: TRBV6-1
clone_size: .

cdr3_nt: TGTGCCAGCAGCCCGACTAGCGGGGTCTGGGGAGATACGCAGTATTTT
cdr3_aa: CASSPTSGVWGDTQYF
j_call: TRBJ2-3
d_call: TRBD2
v_call: TRBV5-6
clone_size: .

cdr3_nt: TGTGCCAGCAGCTTACGGAGGGTTTCGTCCTACTACGAGCAGTACTTC
cdr3_aa: CASSLRRVSSYYEQYF
j_call: TRBJ2-7
d_call: .
v_call: TRBV7-8
clone_size: .

cdr3_nt: TGTGCCAGCTCACCAACAGGGTTCAATCAGCCCCAGCATTTT
cdr3_aa: CASSPTGFNQPQHF
j_call: TRBJ1-5
d_call: .
v_call: TRBV18
clone_size: .

cdr3_nt: TGTGCCAGCAGCACGGGGACAGTCCCTTCCTACGAGCAGTACTTC
cdr3_aa: CASSTGTVPSYEQYF
j_call: TRBJ2-7
d_call: TRBD1
v_call: TRBV7-9
clone_size: .